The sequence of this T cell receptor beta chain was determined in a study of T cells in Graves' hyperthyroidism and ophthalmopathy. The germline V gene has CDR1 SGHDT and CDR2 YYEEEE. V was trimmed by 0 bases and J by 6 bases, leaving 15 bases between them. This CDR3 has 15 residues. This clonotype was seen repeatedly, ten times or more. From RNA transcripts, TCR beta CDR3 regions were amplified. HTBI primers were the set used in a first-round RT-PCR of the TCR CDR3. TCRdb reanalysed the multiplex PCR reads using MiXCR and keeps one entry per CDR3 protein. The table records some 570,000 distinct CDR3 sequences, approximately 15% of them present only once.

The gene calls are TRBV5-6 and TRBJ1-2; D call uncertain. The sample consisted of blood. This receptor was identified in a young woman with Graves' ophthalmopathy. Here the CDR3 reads CASSLVVNPVDGYTF. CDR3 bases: TGTGCCAGCAGCTTGGTTGTCAACCCCGTGGATGGCTACACCTTC.